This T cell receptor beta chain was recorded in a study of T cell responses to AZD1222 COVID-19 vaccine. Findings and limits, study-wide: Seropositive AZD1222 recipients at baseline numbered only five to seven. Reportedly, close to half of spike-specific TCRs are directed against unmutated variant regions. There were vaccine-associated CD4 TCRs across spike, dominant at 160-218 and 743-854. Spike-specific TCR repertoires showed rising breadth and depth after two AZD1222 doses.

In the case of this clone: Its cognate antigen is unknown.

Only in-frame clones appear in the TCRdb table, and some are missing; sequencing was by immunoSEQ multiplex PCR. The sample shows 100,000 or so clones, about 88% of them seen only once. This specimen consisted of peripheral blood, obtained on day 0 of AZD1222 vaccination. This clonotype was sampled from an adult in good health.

This CDR3 is CASAAGDTQYF. For the CDR3, the DNA is TGTGCCAGCGCAGCGGGGGATACGCAGTATTTT. The rearrangement joins TRBV9 to TRBJ2-3; 7 nucleotides agree with TRBD2. Germline assignment: CDR1 SGDLS and CDR2 YYNGEE. The V segment lost 7 bases and the J segment 6 bases; nucleotides outside the gene matches: 2. There are 11 residues in the CDR3.